Many counts were recorded for the clone carrying this T cell receptor (beta chain). Antigen unknown. The observed sequence ends 3 residues before the CDR3 terminus, with the missing tail filled in from the germline J gene. Reduced serum IgG, IgA and/or IgM plus specific antibody deficiency defined CVID. Heparinized whole blood, 5 to 8 ml, came from each donor. Using immunoSEQ multiplex PCR, the repertoire was profiled, and TCRdb retains in-frame clones only, with some absent. Sampling found 25,000 to 35,000 clones, none seen once. This specimen belongs to a study of T cell clonality in common variable immunodeficiency. Findings and limits, study-wide: CVID patient heterogeneity limited repertoire-clinical complication correlations. CVID subjects shared fewer TCRbeta clones than healthy controls did. Common variable immunodeficiency TCR beta sequences reportedly had fewer deletions and N-nucleotide insertions.

J gave up 0 bases and V 0 bases, and 8 bases lay outside the gene matches. The CDR3 loop spans 17 amino acids. In germline, CDR1 is DFQATT, CDR2 SNEGSKA (reference sequence). The sequenced sample was peripheral blood mononuclear cells. The rearrangement uses TRBV20-1 and TRBJ2-1; TRBD2 aligns across 7 bases. This receptor was identified in a human donor with common variable immunodeficiency. CDR3 sequence reads: CSARDLMGGSSYNEQFF. The sequenced part of the CDR3 DNA is TGCAGTGCTAGAGATTTAATGGGCGGGAGCTCCTACAATGAG.